In its sample, the clone carrying this TCR beta chain was seen a few times. TCRdb used MiXCR to reprocess the 5' RACE reads, holding one entry per CDR3 protein. The repertoire includes roughly 690,000 distinct CDR3 sequences, 21% of them detected once, and 4% to 4.5% sits in the top ten. This entry belongs to a study of identical twins. The CDR3 runs to 12 residues. V was shortened by 2 bases and J by 7 bases, with 8 bases between the two germline ends. This same sample was also part of a study on T cells expressing NK-cell markers.

What was sequenced was PBMCs. This chain connects TRBV12-3 or TRBV12-4 to TRBJ1-2; no firm D call. The sequence was collected from a woman between 18 and 29 years old in good health. The CDR3 DNA is TGTGCCAGCAGTTTAAATCACGGTGGCTACACCTTC. Encoded protein: CASSLNHGGYTF.